One TCR beta chain is described in this entry. Its antigen is as yet unknown. Just one base apart from a much larger clone, this may be a read error. TCR beta rearrangements were amplified from peripheral blood genomic DNA. The sample is drawn from a study of T cell repertoires in aging, cancer and after chemotherapy. The wider study: Six age groups, ranging from 30 or younger to 70 or older, included the donors. Study-level findings and limits: Untreated cancer patients had significantly lower blood TCR diversity than age-matched healthy donors. Rebound thymic output was suggested by rising median generation probability during chemotherapy in each cancer cohort.

Rearranged V-D-J TRB sequences were amplified with a mixed TRB-A/B primer pool. TCRdb recomputed calls from the multiplex PCR reads with MiXCR, one row per CDR3 protein. The sample consists of some 2,000 distinct CDR3 sequences, 20% of them appearing once. This sequence was found in a human donor with a solid tumor. Source material: blood.

The CDR3 nucleotides read TGCAGTGCTAGAGGGGACAGCTCCTACGAGCAGTACTTC. This codes for CSARGDSSYEQYF. The rearrangement joins TRBV20-1 to TRBJ2-7; 7 bases fit TRBD1. With V trimmed by 1 base and J by 0 bases, 0 bases remained unmatched. The CDR3 has 13 amino acids. From germline, CDR1 is DFQATT and CDR2 SNEGSKA (reference sequence).